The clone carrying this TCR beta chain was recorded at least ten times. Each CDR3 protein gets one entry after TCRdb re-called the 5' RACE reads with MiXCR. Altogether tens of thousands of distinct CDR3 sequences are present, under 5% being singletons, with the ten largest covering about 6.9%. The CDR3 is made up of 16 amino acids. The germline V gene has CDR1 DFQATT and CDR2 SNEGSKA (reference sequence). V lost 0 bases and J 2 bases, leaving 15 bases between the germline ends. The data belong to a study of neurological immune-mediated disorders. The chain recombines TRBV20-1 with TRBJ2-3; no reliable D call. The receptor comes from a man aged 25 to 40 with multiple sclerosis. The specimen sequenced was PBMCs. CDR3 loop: CSARDVGKRPTDTQYF. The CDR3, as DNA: TGCAGTGCTAGAGATGTGGGGAAGCGCCCCACAGATACGCAGTATTTT.